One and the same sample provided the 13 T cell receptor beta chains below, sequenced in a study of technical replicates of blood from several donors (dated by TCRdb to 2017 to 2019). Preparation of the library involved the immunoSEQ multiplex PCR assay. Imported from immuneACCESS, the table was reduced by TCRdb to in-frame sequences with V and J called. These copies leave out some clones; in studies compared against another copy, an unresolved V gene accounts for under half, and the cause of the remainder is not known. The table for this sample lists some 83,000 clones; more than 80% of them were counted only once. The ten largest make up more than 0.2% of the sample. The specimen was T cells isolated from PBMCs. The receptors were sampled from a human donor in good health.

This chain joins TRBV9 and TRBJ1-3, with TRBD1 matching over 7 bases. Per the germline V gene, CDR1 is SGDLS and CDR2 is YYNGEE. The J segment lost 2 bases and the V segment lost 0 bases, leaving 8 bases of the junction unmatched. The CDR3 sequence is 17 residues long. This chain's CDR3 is CASSVAPWDSAGNTIYF. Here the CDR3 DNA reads TGTGCCAGCAGCGTAGCCCCATGGGACAGCGCTGGAAACACCATATATTTT. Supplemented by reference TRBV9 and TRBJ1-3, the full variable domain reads DSGVTQTPKHLITATGQRVTLRCSPRSGDLSVYWYQQSLDQGLQFLIQYYNGEERAKGNILERFSAQQFPDLHSELNLSSLELGDSALYFCASSVAPWDSAGNTIYFGEGSWLTVV.

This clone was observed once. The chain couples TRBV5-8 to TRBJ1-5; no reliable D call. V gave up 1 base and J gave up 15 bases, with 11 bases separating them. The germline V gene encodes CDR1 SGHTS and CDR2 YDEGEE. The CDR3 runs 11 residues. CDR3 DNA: TGTGCCAGCAGCTTGTATGCGCAGGCGCATTTT. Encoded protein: CASSLYAQAHF.

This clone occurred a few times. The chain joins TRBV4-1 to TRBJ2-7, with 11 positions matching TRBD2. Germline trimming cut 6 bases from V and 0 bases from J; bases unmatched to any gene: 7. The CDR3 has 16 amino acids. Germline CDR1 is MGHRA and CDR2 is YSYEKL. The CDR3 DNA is TGCGCCAGCAGTCCCTTTCTAGCGGGGGGCTCCTACGAGCAGTACTTC. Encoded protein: CASSPFLAGGSYEQYF.

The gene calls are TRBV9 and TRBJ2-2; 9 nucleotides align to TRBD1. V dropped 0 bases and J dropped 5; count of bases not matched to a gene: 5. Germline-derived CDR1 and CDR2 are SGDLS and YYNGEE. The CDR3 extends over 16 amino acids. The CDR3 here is CASSVESTGGTGELFF. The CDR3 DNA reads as TGTGCCAGCAGCGTAGAATCGACAGGGGGTACCGGGGAGCTGTTTTTT.

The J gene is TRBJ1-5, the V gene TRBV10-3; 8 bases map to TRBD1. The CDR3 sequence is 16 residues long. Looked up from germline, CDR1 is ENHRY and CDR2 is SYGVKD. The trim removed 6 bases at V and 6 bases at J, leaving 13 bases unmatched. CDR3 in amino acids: CAIRRYRGLAFQPQHF. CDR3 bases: TGTGCCATCAGGAGATACAGGGGGTTGGCGTTTCAGCCCCAGCATTTT.

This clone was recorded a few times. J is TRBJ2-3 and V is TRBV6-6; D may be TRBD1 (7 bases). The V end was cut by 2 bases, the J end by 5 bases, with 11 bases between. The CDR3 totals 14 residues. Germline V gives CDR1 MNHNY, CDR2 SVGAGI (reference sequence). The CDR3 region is CASSYTQGGDTQYF. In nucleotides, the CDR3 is TGTGCCAGCAGTTACACGCAGGGGGGAGATACGCAGTATTTT.

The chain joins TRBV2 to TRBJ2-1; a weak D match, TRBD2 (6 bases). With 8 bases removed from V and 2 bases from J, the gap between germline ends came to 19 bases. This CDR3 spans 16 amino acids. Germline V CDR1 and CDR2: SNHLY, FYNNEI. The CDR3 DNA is TGTGCCAGCGGGGATTTCACTAGCTTGGCCTACAATGAGCAGTTCTTC. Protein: CASGDFTSLAYNEQFF.

The chain's CDR3 is CASNRPGQETQYF. CDR3 nucleotide sequence: TGTGCCAGCAATCGCCCGGGTCAAGAGACCCAGTACTTC. The chain uses TRBV6-5 and TRBJ2-5, with D unclear. CDR1 is MNHEY, CDR2 SVGAGI, per germline. The CDR3 extends over 13 amino acids. V lost 7 bases and J 2 bases, leaving 11 bases between the germline ends.

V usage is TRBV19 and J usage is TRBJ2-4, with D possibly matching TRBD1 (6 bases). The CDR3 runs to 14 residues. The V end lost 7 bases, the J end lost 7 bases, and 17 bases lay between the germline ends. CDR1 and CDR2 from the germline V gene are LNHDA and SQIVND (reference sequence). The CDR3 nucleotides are TGTGCCAGTACGAGCAGGGGCCCTACGAACATTCAGTACTTC. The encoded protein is CASTSRGPTNIQYF.

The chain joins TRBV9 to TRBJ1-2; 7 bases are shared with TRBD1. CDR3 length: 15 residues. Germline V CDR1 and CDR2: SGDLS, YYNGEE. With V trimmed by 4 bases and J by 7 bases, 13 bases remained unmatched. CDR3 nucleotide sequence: TGTGCCAGCAGCTCCCCAAGGGGGCAGGTTATTGGCTACACCTTC. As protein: CASSSPRGQVIGYTF.

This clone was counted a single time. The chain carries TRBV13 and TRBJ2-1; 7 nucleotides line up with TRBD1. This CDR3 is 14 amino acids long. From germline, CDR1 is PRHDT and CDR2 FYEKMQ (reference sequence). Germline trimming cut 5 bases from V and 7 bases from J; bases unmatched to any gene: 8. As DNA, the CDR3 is TGTGCCAGCAGCCGCCGACAGGGCGCAAATGAGCAGTTCTTC. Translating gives CASSRRQGANEQFF. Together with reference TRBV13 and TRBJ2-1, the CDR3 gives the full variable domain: AAGVIQSPRHLIKEKRETATLKCYPIPRHDTVYWYQQGPGQDPQFLISFYEKMQSDKGSIPDRFSAQQFSDYHSELNMSSLELGDSALYFCASSRRQGANEQFFGPGTRLTVL.

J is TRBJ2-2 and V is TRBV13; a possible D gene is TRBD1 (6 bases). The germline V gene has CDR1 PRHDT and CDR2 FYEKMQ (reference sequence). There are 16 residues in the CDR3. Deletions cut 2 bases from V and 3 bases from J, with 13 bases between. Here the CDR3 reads CASSLLQGAYTGELFF. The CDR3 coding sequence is TGTGCCAGCAGCTTACTACAGGGAGCGTACACCGGGGAGCTGTTTTTT.

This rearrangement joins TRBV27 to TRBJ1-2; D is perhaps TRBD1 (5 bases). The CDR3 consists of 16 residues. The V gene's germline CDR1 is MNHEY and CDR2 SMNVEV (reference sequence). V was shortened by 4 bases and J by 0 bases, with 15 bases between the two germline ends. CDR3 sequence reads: CASSSGGADSNYGYTF. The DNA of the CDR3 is TGTGCCAGCAGTTCCGGTGGGGCGGATTCTAACTATGGCTACACCTTC.